These 32 T cell receptor beta chains originate from one sample sequenced in a study of blood T cell repertoires in COVID-19 (dated by TCRdb to about 2020). The library was generated by the immunoSEQ multiplex PCR assay. The clones in this table, taken by TCRdb from immuneACCESS, are in-frame only. Not every clone is retained; where verified, under half of the shortfall comes from an unresolved V gene, and the cause of the rest is unknown. The sample table lists fewer than 200,000 clones, roughly 84% of them with a count of one. The ten largest account for around 9.8% of the sample. The sample was peripheral blood. The receptor set was obtained from a woman at least 80 years old with acute or convalescent COVID-19.

This clone was seen a single time. J is TRBJ2-7 and V is TRBV11-3; 8 bases are shared with TRBD1. There are 15 residues in the CDR3. The ends lost 2 bases at V and 0 bases at J; junction bases unmatched: 3. Germline V gene lookup returns CDR1 SGHNT and CDR2 YENEEA. CDR3 region: CASSLIGTGSYEQYF. As DNA, the CDR3 is TGTGCCAGCAGCTTAATCGGGACAGGCTCCTACGAGCAGTACTTC.

The rearrangement uses TRBV18 and TRBJ2-1, with a possible D match to TRBD2 (7 bases). Germline assignment: CDR1 KGHSH and CDR2 LQKENI. The CDR3 covers 13 residues. Trimming pared 8 bases from V and 6 bases from J, leaving 14 bases between. The CDR3 DNA follows: TGTGCCAGCGTGCAAGGGGGGGGCAATGAGCAGTTCTTC. Encoded protein: CASVQGGGNEQFF.

The genes are TRBV11-2 and TRBJ2-7; TRBD2 might be the D (5 bases). Germline-derived CDR1 and CDR2 are SGHAT and FQNNGV. CDR3 length: 15 amino acids. Trimming removed 5 bases at V and 4 bases at J, with 18 bases between. This chain's CDR3 is CASSGVSGRGYEQYF. CDR3 coding DNA: TGTGCCAGCAGCGGGGTAAGCGGACGTGGGTACGAGCAGTACTTC. Full variable domain (missing parts from reference TRBV11-2 and TRBJ2-7): EAGVAQSPRYKIIEKRQSVAFWCNPISGHATLYWYQQILGQGPKLLIQFQNNGVVDDSQLPKDRFSAERLKGVDSTLKIQPAKLEDSAVYLCASSGVSGRGYEQYFGPGTRLTVT.

This clone was seen just once. CDR3 DNA: TGTGCCAGCAGCGTAGGGGTGGGCCGAGGGTCTGAAGCTTTCTTT. Translating it yields CASSVGVGRGSEAFF. V is TRBV9 and J is TRBJ1-1; D ambiguous. Germline V gene lookup returns CDR1 SGDLS and CDR2 YYNGEE. The V gene lost 0 bases and the J gene lost 6 bases, with 15 bases spanning the gap. The CDR3 has 15 residues.

This clone was detected a few times. V and J are TRBV11-3 and TRBJ1-1, with TRBD1 matching 7 bases. V lost 3 bases and J lost 5; bases outside the gene matches: 3. CDR3 length: 13 amino acids. Germline V CDR1 and CDR2: SGHNT, YENEEA. Here the CDR3 reads CASSFDRDTEAFF. Written as DNA, the CDR3 is TGTGCCAGCAGCTTTGACAGGGATACTGAAGCTTTCTTT.

This clone was observed a single time. The chain recombines TRBV7-2 with TRBJ2-3; 10 bases agree with TRBD1. CDR3 length: 14 amino acids. CDR1 and CDR2 (germline): SGHTA, FQGNSA. Trimming removed 5 bases from V and 4 bases from J; junction bases left unmatched: 3. The CDR3 protein is CASSRGQGPDTQYF. The CDR3 bases are TGTGCCAGCAGCCGGGGACAGGGGCCAGATACGCAGTATTTT. The whole variable domain, remainder taken from reference TRBV7-2 and TRBJ2-3, is GAGVSQSPSNKVTEKGKDVELRCDPISGHTALYWYRQSLGQGLEFLIYFQGNSAPDKSGLPSDRFSAERTGGSVSTLTIQRTQQEDSAVYLCASSRGQGPDTQYFGPGTRLTVL.

The count of this clone is one. The rearrangement joins TRBV19 to TRBJ1-4; D gene uncertain. Germline loops: CDR1 LNHDA, CDR2 SQIVND (reference sequence). V gave up 5 bases and J gave up 3 bases, with 13 bases separating them. This CDR3 spans 15 amino acids. The DNA for the CDR3 is TGTGCCAGTAGTCCTAAACCAATGCCTAATGAAAAACTGTTTTTT. This sequence encodes CASSPKPMPNEKLFF.

CDR3 bases: TGTGCCAGCAGCTTAGTTCGCCAACAGGGTGGCAATTCACCCCTCCACTTT. This gives the protein CASSLVRQQGGNSPLHF. The chain carries TRBV7-2 and TRBJ1-6; D might be TRBD1 (6 bases). Germline V gene sequence: CDR1 SGHTA, CDR2 FQGNSA. The V gene lost 1 base and the J gene lost 7 bases, with 17 bases spanning the gap. This CDR3 has 17 amino acids. Combining the CDR3 with reference TRBV7-2 and TRBJ1-6 gives the whole variable domain GAGVSQSPSNKVTEKGKDVELRCDPISGHTALYWYRQSLGQGLEFLIYFQGNSAPDKSGLPSDRFSAERTGGSVSTLTIQRTQQEDSAVYLCASSLVRQQGGNSPLHFGNGTRLTVT.

This chain links TRBV7-9 with TRBJ2-5, with 8 nucleotides matching TRBD2. V lost 6 bases and J lost 2; bases outside the gene matches: 11. The length of the CDR3 is 16 residues. Germline CDR1 SEHNR, CDR2 FQNEAQ (reference sequence). CDR3 in amino acids: CASSDIAGWNQETQYF. As DNA, the CDR3 is TGTGCCAGCAGTGATATAGCGGGATGGAATCAAGAGACCCAGTACTTC.

The chain carries TRBV6-1 and TRBJ1-2; D perhaps matches TRBD1 (5 bases). The CDR3 contains 14 residues. Germline V gives CDR1 MNHNS, CDR2 SASEGT. V shed 0 bases and J shed 4 bases, with 9 bases lying between them. The CDR3 loop is CASSEAGRSYGYTF. The CDR3 DNA sequence: TGTGCCAGCAGTGAAGCGGGGCGCAGCTATGGCTACACCTTC.

This CDR3 is CASSSGLAEETQYF. As DNA, the CDR3 is TGTGCCAGCAGCTCCGGACTAGCGGAAGAGACCCAGTACTTC. The chain is built from TRBV7-2 and TRBJ2-5, with TRBD2 identical over 10 bases. V shed 4 bases, J shed 3 bases, and the junction held 2 bases outside the gene matches. This CDR3 region has 14 residues. The germline V gene encodes CDR1 SGHTA and CDR2 FQGNSA.

This clone came up a few times. The rearrangement links TRBV13 to TRBJ2-1; 12 bases fit TRBD2. J gave up 8 bases and V 4 bases, and 6 bases lay outside the gene matches. The CDR3 contains 15 residues. In germline, CDR1 is PRHDT, CDR2 FYEKMQ (reference sequence). This CDR3 is CASSSPSGGADEQFF. CDR3 DNA: TGTGCCAGCAGCTCCCCTAGCGGGGGGGCCGATGAGCAGTTCTTC.

The chain recombines TRBV5-1 with TRBJ1-3, with D maybe TRBD1 (6 bases). The ends were cut back, 1 base at V and 0 bases at J, with 8 bases in the middle. This CDR3 has 15 amino acids. The germline V gene encodes CDR1 SGHRS and CDR2 YFSETQ. CDR3 nucleotide sequence: TGCGCCAGCAGCTTGCCGGACAGCTCTGGAAACACCATATATTTT. Translated: CASSLPDSSGNTIYF.

The V call is TRBV18, the J call TRBJ1-4, with no clear D. The V end was cut by 6 bases, the J end by 1 base, with 12 bases between. Looked up from germline, CDR1 is KGHSH and CDR2 is LQKENI. This CDR3 is 15 amino acids long. The CDR3 DNA is TGTGCCAGCTCGCCCGCCCCGGGAACTAATGAAAAACTGTTTTTT. Amino acids: CASSPAPGTNEKLFF.

This chain connects TRBV7-2 to TRBJ1-5, with D unclear. The CDR3 consists of 13 residues. Trimming left V 6 bases short and J 2 bases short, with 8 bases between. Per the germline V gene, CDR1 is SGHTA and CDR2 is FQGNSA. CDR3 loop: CASSAAGNQPQHF. CDR3 in DNA: TGTGCCAGCAGTGCGGCGGGCAATCAGCCCCAGCATTTT.

This chain joins TRBV18 and TRBJ2-7; D is perhaps TRBD2 (6 bases). Per the germline V gene, CDR1 is KGHSH and CDR2 is LQKENI. The CDR3 is 14 residues long. The V and J ends lost 4 bases and 3 bases respectively, with 13 bases between them. The chain's CDR3 is CASSLRGINYEQYF. The CDR3 DNA reads TGTGCCAGCTCACTGCGGGGCATAAACTACGAGCAGTACTTC.

Remarks on this clone: The junction departs from the called germline gene at one end, perhaps through a read error. The chain carries TRBV19 and TRBJ1-6; TRBD1 agrees at 7 bases. There are 14 residues in the CDR3. Germline CDR1 LNHDA, CDR2 SQIVND (reference sequence). CDR3 in DNA: TGTACCAGTAGCCGGGACAGAAATAATTCACCCCTCCACTTT. Amino acid sequence: CTSSRDRNNSPLHF.

This clone was recorded once. The chain uses TRBV5-1 and TRBJ1-5; D gene uncertain. The CDR3 sequence is 13 residues long. The germline V gene has CDR1 SGHRS and CDR2 YFSETQ. V shed 5 bases and J shed 4 bases, with 10 bases lying between them. CDR3 region: CASREGRNQPQHF. The CDR3 DNA is TGCGCCAGCAGAGAGGGAAGGAATCAGCCCCAGCATTTT. Filled out from reference TRBV5-1 and TRBJ1-5, the complete variable domain reads KAGVTQTPRYLIKTRGQQVTLSCSPISGHRSVSWYQQTPGQGLQFLFEYFSETQRNKGNFPGRFSGRQFSNSRSEMNVSTLELGDSALYLCASREGRNQPQHFGDGTRLSIL.

V gene TRBV11-2 combines with J gene TRBJ1-3, with TRBD1 identical over 10 bases. From germline, CDR1 is SGHAT and CDR2 FQNNGV. The J segment lost 8 bases and the V segment lost 5 bases, leaving 6 bases of the junction unmatched. CDR3 size: 14 residues. The CDR3 sequence: CASSLGTGVDTIYF. DNA for the CDR3: TGTGCCAGCAGCCTAGGGACAGGGGTTGACACCATATATTTT.

The CDR3 sequence is CASSSGTGTGAQPQHF. The DNA of the CDR3 is TGTGCCAGCAGTTCGGGGACCGGGACAGGGGCTCAGCCCCAGCATTTT. The chain is built from TRBV6-5 and TRBJ1-5; 10 nucleotides align to TRBD1. This CDR3 contains 16 residues. The trim removed 4 bases at V and 6 bases at J, leaving 9 bases unmatched. Germline CDR1 MNHEY, CDR2 SVGAGI.

V and J are TRBV7-9 and TRBJ2-1; 7 nucleotides line up with TRBD2. This CDR3 comprises 16 residues. Germline assignment: CDR1 SEHNR and CDR2 FQNEAQ (reference sequence). The V segment lost 2 bases and the J segment 0 bases; nucleotides outside the gene matches: 4. CDR3 sequence (DNA): TGTGCCAGCAGCTTATCTAGCGGTAGCTCCTACAATGAGCAGTTCTTC. Its translation: CASSLSSGSSYNEQFF.

The rearrangement uses TRBV21-1 and TRBJ1-5; the D call in the table, TRBD1, was not verified against the DNA. TRBV21-1 is a pseudogene segment. The CDR3 covers 18 residues. The CDR3 DNA sequence: TGTGCCAGCAGCAAAGGTTTTAGGGGGCTAAGTAACAATCAGCCCCAGCATTTT. Translating it yields CASSKGFRGLSNNQPQHF.

The rearrangement uses TRBV28 and TRBJ1-2, with 7 bases lining up with TRBD1. Germline trimming cut 7 bases from V and 10 bases from J; bases unmatched to any gene: 12. This CDR3 is built from 13 residues. Germline values: CDR1 MDHEN, CDR2 SYDVKM. Here the CDR3 DNA reads TGTGCCAGCACCCCGGACAGGCCACAAGTCTACACCTTC. The encoded protein is CASTPDRPQVYTF.

This clone was picked up one time. This rearrangement joins TRBV15 to TRBJ2-1; TRBD1 matches 9 bases. V was pared by 2 bases and J by 4 bases, with 3 bases of the junction left unmatched. Germline V gene sequence: CDR1 LNHNV, CDR2 YYDKDF (reference sequence). The length of the CDR3 is 15 residues. The CDR3 DNA is TGTGCCACCAGCAGACCGGGACAGGGATACAATGAGCAGTTCTTC. Its protein product is CATSRPGQGYNEQFF. Based on the CDR3 plus reference TRBV15 and TRBJ2-1, the full variable domain is DAMVIQNPRYQVTQFGKPVTLSCSQTLNHNVMYWYQQKSSQAPKLLFHYYDKDFNNEADTPDNFQSRRPNTSFCFLDIRSPGLGDTAMYLCATSRPGQGYNEQFFGPGTRLTVL.

V gene TRBV30 combines with J gene TRBJ2-5; 8 bases map to TRBD1. The CDR3 length is 14 residues. Germline V gene lookup returns CDR1 GTSNPN and CDR2 SVGIG (reference sequence). V shed 1 base and J 5 bases; nucleotides not matched to a gene: 6. CDR3 in DNA: TGTGCCTGGAGTGGGAGACAGGGGATGGAGACCCAGTACTTC. Amino acids: CAWSGRQGMETQYF. Variable domain in full (rest from reference TRBV30 and TRBJ2-5): SQTIHQWPATLVQPVGSPLSLECTVEGTSNPNLYWYRQAAGRGLQLLFYSVGIGQISSEVPQNLSASRPQDRQFILSSKKLLLSDSGFYLCAWSGRQGMETQYFGPGTRLLVL.

This chain links TRBV5-5 with TRBJ2-7; D gene ambiguous. CDR3 size: 13 residues. CDR1 SGHKS and CDR2 YYEKEE come from the germline V gene (reference sequence). Trimming pared 3 bases from V and 0 bases from J, leaving 7 bases between. CDR3 in DNA: TGTGCCAGCAGCTCTCTCCTCTCCTACGAGCAGTACTTC. This gives the protein CASSSLLSYEQYF.

This clone is a singleton in its sample. This rearrangement joins TRBV27 to TRBJ2-7; possible D gene TRBD2, 6 bases. V was clipped by 4 bases and J by 3 bases, with 16 bases between them. CDR1 MNHEY and CDR2 SMNVEV come from the germline V gene (reference sequence). This CDR3 region has 15 residues. The chain's CDR3 is CASSSDGGASYEQYF. CDR3 DNA sequence: TGTGCCAGCAGTTCCGACGGCGGGGCGAGCTACGAGCAGTACTTC.

J is TRBJ1-1 and V is TRBV7-9; 8 positions match TRBD1. This CDR3 region has 16 residues. Germline V gene data show CDR1 as SEHNR and CDR2 as FQNEAQ (reference sequence). Trimming removed 6 bases from V and 1 base from J; junction bases left unmatched: 10. CDR3 DNA: TGTGCCAGCAGACCTCAGGGGGCGTCCCCGAACACTGAAGCTTTCTTT. This gives the protein CASRPQGASPNTEAFF.

CDR3 amino acids: CAISDGGANEKLFF. The CDR3 region has the DNA TGTGCCATCAGTGACGGGGGAGCTAATGAAAAACTGTTTTTT. The rearrangement uses TRBV10-3 and TRBJ1-4; a possible D gene is TRBD1 (5 bases). Looked up from germline, CDR1 is ENHRY and CDR2 is SYGVKD. This CDR3 region has 14 residues. Trimming left V 3 bases short and J 3 bases short, with 8 bases between.

The chain recombines TRBV9 with TRBJ2-2; possibly TRBD2 for D (5 bases). The CDR3 is made up of 13 amino acids. Trimming pared 6 bases from V and 4 bases from J, leaving 10 bases between. Germline values: CDR1 SGDLS, CDR2 YYNGEE. The CDR3 here is CASTRRGTGELFF. The CDR3 nucleotides are TGTGCCAGCACTCGTCGGGGCACCGGGGAGCTGTTTTTT.

This sequence joins TRBV5-6 and TRBJ2-3; 11 bases are shared with TRBD2. V dropped 2 bases and J dropped 4; count of bases not matched to a gene: 9. The CDR3 covers 17 residues. CDR1 and CDR2 (germline): SGHDT, YYEEEE. The CDR3 sequence is CASSFPSSGRIADTQYF. CDR3 sequence (DNA): TGTGCCAGCAGCTTCCCCTCTAGCGGGAGGATAGCAGATACGCAGTATTTT.

The chain uses TRBV18 and TRBJ2-3; 7 bases align to TRBD2. Germline V gene sequence: CDR1 KGHSH, CDR2 LQKENI. V shed 3 bases, J shed 6 bases, and the junction held 12 bases outside the gene matches. The CDR3 totals 16 residues. CDR3 DNA: TGTGCCAGCTCACCCCCGTTGTCGGGGGGTGGGGATACGCAGTATTTT. Protein: CASSPPLSGGGDTQYF.